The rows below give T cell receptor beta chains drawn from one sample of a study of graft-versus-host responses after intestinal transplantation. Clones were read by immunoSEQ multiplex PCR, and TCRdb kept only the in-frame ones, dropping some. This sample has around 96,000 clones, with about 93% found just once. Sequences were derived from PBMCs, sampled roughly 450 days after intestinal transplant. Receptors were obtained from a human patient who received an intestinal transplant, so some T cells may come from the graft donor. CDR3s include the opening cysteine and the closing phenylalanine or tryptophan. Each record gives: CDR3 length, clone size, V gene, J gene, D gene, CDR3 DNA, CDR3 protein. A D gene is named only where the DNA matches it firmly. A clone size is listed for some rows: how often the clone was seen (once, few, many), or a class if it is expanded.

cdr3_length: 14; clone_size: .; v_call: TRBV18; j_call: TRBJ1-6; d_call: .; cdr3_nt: TGTGCCAGCTCACCTCAGGGAGAAAGGGCACCCCTCCACTTT; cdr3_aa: CASSPQGERAPLHF
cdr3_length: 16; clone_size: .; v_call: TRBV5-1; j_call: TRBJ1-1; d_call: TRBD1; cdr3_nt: TGCGCCAGCAGCTTGGCCGGACAGGGTACCAACACTGAAGCTTTCTTT; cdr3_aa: CASSLAGQGTNTEAFF
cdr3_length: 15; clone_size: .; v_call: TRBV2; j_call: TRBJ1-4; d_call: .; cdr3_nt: TGTGCCAGCAGTGAACAAGGACAGACAAATGAAAAACTGTTTTTT; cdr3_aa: CASSEQGQTNEKLFF
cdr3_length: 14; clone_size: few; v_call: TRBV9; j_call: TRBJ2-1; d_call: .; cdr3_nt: TGTGCCAGCAGGCCGTCGGACGGTCACAATGAGCAGTTCTTC; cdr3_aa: CASRPSDGHNEQFF
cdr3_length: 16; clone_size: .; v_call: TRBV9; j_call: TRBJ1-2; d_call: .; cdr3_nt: TGTGCCAGCAGCGTAGGATTGGGGGTTTCGGAGGATGGCTACACCTTC; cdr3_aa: CASSVGLGVSEDGYTF
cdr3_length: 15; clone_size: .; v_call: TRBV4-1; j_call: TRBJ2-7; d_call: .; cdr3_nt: TGCGCCAGCAGCCATACCCCCGGGGCGTCCTACGAGCAGTACTTC; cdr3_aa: CASSHTPGASYEQYF
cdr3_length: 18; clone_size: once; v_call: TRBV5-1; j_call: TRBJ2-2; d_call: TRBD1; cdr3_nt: TGCGCCAGCAGCCCCGGGACAGTTGGGGGACCTGGCACCGGGGAGCTGTTTTTT; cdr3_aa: CASSPGTVGGPGTGELFF
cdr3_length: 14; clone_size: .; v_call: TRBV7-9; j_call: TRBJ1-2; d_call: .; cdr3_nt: TGTGCCAGCAGCCCCCCTGGAAATGCATATGGCTACACCTTC; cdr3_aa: CASSPPGNAYGYTF
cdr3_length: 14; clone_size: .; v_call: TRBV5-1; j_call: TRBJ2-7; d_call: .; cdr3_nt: TGCGCCAGCAGCTTGTGGGACGCGACCTTCGAGCAGTACTTC; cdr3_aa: CASSLWDATFEQYF
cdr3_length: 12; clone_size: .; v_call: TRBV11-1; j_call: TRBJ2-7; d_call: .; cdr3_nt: TGTGCCAGCAGCTTCGGGCGGCACGAGCAGTACTTC; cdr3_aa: CASSFGRHEQYF
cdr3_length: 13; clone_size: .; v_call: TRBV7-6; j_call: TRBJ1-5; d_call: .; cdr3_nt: TGTGCCAGCGGAGCGGGGCAAAATCAGCCCCAGCATTTT; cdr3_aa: CASGAGQNQPQHF
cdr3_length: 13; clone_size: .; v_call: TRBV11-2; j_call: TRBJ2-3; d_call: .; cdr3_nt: TGTGCCAGCGGTAGAGGGTTCGCAGATACGCAGTATTTT; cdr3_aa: CASGRGFADTQYF
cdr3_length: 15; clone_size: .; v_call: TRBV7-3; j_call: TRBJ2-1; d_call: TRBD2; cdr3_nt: TGTGCCAGCAGCTTAAACCAGCGGGGGAACAATGAGCAGTTCTTC; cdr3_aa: CASSLNQRGNNEQFF
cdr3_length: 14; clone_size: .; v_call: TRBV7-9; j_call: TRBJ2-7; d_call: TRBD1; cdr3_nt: TGTGCCAGCACCCACCGGGACAGATCCTACGAGCAGTACTTC; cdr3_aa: CASTHRDRSYEQYF
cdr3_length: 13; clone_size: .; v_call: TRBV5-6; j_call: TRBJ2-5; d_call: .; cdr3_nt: TGTGCCAGCGGTTTGTGGATCCAAGAGACCCAGTACTTC; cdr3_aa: CASGLWIQETQYF
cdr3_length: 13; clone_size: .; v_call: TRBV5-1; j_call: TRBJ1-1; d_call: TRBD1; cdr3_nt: TGCGCCAGCAGCCAGGGGACAGGGGGACAAGCTTTCTTT; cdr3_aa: CASSQGTGGQAFF
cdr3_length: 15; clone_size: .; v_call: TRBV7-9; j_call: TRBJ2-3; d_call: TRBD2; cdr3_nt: TGTGCCAGCAGCGTCGTCAGCGGGGGGAGAGATACGCAGTATTTT; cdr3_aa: CASSVVSGGRDTQYF
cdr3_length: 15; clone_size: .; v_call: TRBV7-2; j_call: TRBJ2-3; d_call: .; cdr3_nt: TGTGCCAGCAGCTTAGTTCCGGGGATCGTAGATACGCAGTATTTT; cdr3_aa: CASSLVPGIVDTQYF
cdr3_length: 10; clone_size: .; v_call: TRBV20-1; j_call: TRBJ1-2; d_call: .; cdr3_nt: TGCAGTGGATCCCGCTATGGCTACACCTTC; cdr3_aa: CSGSRYGYTF
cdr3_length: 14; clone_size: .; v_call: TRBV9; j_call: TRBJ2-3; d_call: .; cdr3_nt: TGTGCCAGCAGCAGGGGTAGCAGGCGGGATACGCAGTATTTT; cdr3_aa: CASSRGSRRDTQYF
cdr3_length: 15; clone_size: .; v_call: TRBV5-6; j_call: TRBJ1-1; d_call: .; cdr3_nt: TGTGCCAGCAGCTTGTTCTACAGGGTGAACACTGAAGCTTTCTTT; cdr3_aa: CASSLFYRVNTEAFF
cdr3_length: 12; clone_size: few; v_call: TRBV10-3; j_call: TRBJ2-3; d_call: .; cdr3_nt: TGTGCCATCAGGCCTTCCACAGATACGCAGTATTTT; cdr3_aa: CAIRPSTDTQYF
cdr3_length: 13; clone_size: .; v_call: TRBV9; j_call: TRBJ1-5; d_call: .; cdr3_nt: TGTGCCAGCAGCGTTGGGGGCTCAGGTCCCCAGCATTTT; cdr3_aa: CASSVGGSGPQHF
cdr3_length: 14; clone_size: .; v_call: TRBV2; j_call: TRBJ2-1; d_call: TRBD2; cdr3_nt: TGTGCCAGCGGGGGACTAGGCTCCTACAATGAGCAGTTCTTC; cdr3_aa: CASGGLGSYNEQFF
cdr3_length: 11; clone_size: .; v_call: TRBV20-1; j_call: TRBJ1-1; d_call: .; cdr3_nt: TGCAGTGCGGGGGACTGGGGGGAAGCTTTCTTT; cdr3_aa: CSAGDWGEAFF
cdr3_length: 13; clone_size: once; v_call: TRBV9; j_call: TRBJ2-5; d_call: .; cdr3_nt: TGTGCCAGCAGCGCGGCCATGGGGGGTGGCCAGTACTTC; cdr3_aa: CASSAAMGGGQYF
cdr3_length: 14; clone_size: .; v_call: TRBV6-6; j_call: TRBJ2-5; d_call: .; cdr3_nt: TGTGCCAGCAGTTACTCCACGGCGGGGGAGACCCAGTACTTC; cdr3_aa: CASSYSTAGETQYF
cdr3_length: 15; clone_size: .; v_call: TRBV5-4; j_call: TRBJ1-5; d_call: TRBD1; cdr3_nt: TGCGCCAGCAAGGTAGGACAGGGTAGCAATCAGCCCCAGCATTTT; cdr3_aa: CASKVGQGSNQPQHF
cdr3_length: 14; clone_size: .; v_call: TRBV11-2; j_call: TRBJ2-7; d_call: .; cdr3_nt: TGTGCCAGCAGCGGAGAACGAGGGGCCTACGAGCAGTACTTC; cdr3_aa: CASSGERGAYEQYF
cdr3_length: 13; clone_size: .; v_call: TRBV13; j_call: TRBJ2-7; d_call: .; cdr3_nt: TGTGCCAGCAGCTTAGGCCTTGGGGACGAGCAGTACTTC; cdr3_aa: CASSLGLGDEQYF
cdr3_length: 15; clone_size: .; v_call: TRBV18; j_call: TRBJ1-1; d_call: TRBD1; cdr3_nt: TGTGCCAGCTCGCCCGACAGGGGGCGGTGGACTGAAGCTTTCTTT; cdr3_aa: CASSPDRGRWTEAFF
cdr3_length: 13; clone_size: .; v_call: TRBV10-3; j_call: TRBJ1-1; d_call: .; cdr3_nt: TGTGCCACCTCAGCCACCTTAAACACTGAAGCTTTCTTT; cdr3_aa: CATSATLNTEAFF
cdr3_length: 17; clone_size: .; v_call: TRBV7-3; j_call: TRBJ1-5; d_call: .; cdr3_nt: TGTGCCAGCAGCTTAACTGCGAGACCCAAAGGCGGGCAGCCCCAGCATTTT; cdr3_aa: CASSLTARPKGGQPQHF
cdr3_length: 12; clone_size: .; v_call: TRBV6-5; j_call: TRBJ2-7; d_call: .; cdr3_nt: TGTGCCAGCAGCAGGAACCGCTACGAGCAGTACTTC; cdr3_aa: CASSRNRYEQYF
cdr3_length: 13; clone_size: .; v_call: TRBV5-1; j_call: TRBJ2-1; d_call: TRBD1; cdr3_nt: TGCGCCAGCAGCCCAGGGACAGGGGCTGAGCAGTTCTTC; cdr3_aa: CASSPGTGAEQFF
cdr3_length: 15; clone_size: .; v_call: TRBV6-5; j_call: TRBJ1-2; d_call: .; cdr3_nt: TGTGCCAGCAAGGTTTGGGGCCGCCCTAACTATGGCTACACCTTC; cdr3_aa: CASKVWGRPNYGYTF
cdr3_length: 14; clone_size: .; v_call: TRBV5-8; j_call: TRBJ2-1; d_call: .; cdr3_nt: TGTGCCAGCAGCTTGGCCGGCAGGGTATATGAGCAGTTCTTC; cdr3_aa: CASSLAGRVYEQFF
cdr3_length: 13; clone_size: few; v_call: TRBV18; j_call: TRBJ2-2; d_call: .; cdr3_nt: TGTGCCAGCTCACCCGATAGAACCGGGGAGCTGTTTTTT; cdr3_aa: CASSPDRTGELFF
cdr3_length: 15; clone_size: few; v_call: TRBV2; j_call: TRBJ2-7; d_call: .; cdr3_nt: TGTGCCAGCAGCACCCCTTGGGGCAGCTCCTACGAGCAGTACTTC; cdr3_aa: CASSTPWGSSYEQYF
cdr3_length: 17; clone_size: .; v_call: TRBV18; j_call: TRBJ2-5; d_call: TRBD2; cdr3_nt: TGTGCCAGCTCAGCCGGCACCCCTAGCGGGGGAACGCGGACCCAGTACTTC; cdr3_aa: CASSAGTPSGGTRTQYF
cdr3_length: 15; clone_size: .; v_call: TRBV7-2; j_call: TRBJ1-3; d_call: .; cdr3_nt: TGTGCCAGCAGTCGTACTTTATTCTCTGGAAACACCATATATTTT; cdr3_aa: CASSRTLFSGNTIYF
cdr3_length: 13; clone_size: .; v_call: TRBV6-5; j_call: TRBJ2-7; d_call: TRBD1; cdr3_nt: TGTGCCAGCAGTCCGGGACAGGTCTACGAGCAGTACTTC; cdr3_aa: CASSPGQVYEQYF
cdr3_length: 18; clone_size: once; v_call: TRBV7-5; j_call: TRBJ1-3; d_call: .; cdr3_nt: TGTGCCAGAAGCTTAGGGAGGGTTGTGGGGAGCTCTGGAAACACCATATATTTT; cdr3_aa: CARSLGRVVGSSGNTIYF
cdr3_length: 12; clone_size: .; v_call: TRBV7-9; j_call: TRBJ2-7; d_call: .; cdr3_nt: TGTGCCAGCAGCTTACAGGGCTACGAGCAGTACTTC; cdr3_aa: CASSLQGYEQYF
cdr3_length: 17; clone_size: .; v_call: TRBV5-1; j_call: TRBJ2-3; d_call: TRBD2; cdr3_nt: TGCGCCAGCAGCTTGCCGCGGGGGGGCATAAGGGGAGATACGCAGTATTTT; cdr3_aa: CASSLPRGGIRGDTQYF
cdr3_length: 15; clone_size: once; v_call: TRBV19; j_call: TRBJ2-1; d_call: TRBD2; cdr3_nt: TGTGCCAGTAGTATTAGGGCTAGCGGGTACAATGAGCAGTTCTTC; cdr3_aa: CASSIRASGYNEQFF
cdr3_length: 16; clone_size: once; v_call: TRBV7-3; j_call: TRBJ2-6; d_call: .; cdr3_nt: TGTGCCAGCAGCCCGGTAGACCGGTCTGGGGCCAACGTCCTGACTTTC; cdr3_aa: CASSPVDRSGANVLTF
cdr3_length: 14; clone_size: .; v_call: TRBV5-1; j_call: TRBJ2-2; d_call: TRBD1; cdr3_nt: TGCGCCAGCAGCTTAGGGGGCCCCAGTGGGGAGCTGTTTTTT; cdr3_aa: CASSLGGPSGELFF
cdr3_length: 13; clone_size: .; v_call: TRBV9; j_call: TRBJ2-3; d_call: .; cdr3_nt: TGTGCCAGCAGCCCCCGACTCACAGATACGCAGTATTTT; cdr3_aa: CASSPRLTDTQYF
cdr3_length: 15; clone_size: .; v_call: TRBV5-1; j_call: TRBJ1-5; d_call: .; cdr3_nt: TGCGCCAGCAGCGCGGACGGGGGATGGAATCAGCCCCAGCATTTT; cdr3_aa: CASSADGGWNQPQHF
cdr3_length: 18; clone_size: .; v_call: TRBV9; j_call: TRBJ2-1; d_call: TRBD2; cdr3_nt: TGTGCCAGCAGCGTAGGGGCGACTAGCGGGGCCGGGGAGGATGAGCAGTTCTTC; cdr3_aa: CASSVGATSGAGEDEQFF
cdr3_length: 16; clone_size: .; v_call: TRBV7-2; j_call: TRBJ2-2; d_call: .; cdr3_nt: TGTGCCAGCAGCTCCCAGGACGGCTCGAACACCGGGGAGCTGTTTTTT; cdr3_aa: CASSSQDGSNTGELFF
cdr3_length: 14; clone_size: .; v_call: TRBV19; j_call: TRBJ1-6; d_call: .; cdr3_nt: TGTGCCACCGCTGTCGGGGGGGGCGGCTCGCCCCTCCACTTT; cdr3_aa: CATAVGGGGSPLHF
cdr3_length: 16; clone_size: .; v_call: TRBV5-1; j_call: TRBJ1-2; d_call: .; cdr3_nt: TGCGCCAGCAGCTTGTCTCACCGGGGGTCGGGCTATGGCTACACCTTC; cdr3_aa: CASSLSHRGSGYGYTF
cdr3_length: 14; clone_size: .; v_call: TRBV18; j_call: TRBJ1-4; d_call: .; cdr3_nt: TGTGCCAGCTCACCAAGGGAAGGGGATAGAAAACTGTTTTTT; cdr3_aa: CASSPREGDRKLFF
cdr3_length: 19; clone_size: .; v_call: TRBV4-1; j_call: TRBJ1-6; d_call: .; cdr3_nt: TGCGCCAGCAGCCAAAACAGGGTCTCCCCACTGGTATATAATTCACCCCTCCACTTT; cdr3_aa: CASSQNRVSPLVYNSPLHF
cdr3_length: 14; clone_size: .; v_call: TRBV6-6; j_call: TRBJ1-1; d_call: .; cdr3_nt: TGTGCCAGCAGTTACTCCTTCACTGACACTGAAGCTTTCTTT; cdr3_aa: CASSYSFTDTEAFF
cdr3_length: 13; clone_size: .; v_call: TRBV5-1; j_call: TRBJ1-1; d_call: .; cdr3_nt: TGCGCCAGCAGCTTGGTGGAGGGGACTGAAGCTTTCTTT; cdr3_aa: CASSLVEGTEAFF